A single sample gave rise to the 13 T cell receptor beta chains below, sequenced in a study of response to subunit inactivated influenza vaccine. TCRdb used MiXCR to reprocess the RT-PCR reads, holding one entry per CDR3 protein. This table holds fewer than 600,000 distinct CDR3 sequences, approximately 7.2% found once. This specimen consisted of PBMCs from blood, obtained less than 25 months after vaccination. The receptors were gathered from a man aged 50 to 69 who received an inactivated influenza vaccine.

This clonotype was detected a few times. This chain joins TRBV6-2 or TRBV6-3 and TRBJ2-7, with 7 bases that match TRBD2. CDR1 is MNHEY and CDR2 is SVGEGT in the germline V gene. CDR3 length: 14 residues. The J segment lost 4 bases and the V segment lost 6 bases, leaving 9 bases of the junction unmatched. CDR3 coding DNA: TGTGCCAGCAGAACGGGCCCGGGAGGATACGAGCAGTACTTC. Amino acid sequence: CASRTGPGGYEQYF.

Only a few counts were recorded for this clonotype. The chain recombines TRBV6-2 or TRBV6-3 with TRBJ1-1, with 7 nucleotides matching TRBD1. Germline V gene data show CDR1 as MNHEY and CDR2 as SVGEGT. The CDR3 is made up of 14 amino acids. Trimming removed 4 bases from V and 7 bases from J; junction bases left unmatched: 9. CDR3 loop: CASSFRTGKDEAFF. CDR3 DNA: TGTGCCAGCAGTTTTAGGACAGGAAAAGATGAAGCTTTCTTT.

This clonotype occurred a few times. The V and J genes are TRBV2 and TRBJ1-4, with D possibly being TRBD1 (6 bases). This CDR3 contains 14 residues. The V end lost 3 bases, the J end lost 7 bases, and 12 bases lay between the germline ends. Germline assignment: CDR1 SNHLY and CDR2 FYNNEI. In nucleotides, the CDR3 is TGTGCCAGCAGTGAGGGGGCTTTGAGTGAAAAACTGTTTTTT. Translating it yields CASSEGALSEKLFF. Combining the CDR3 with reference TRBV2 and TRBJ1-4 gives the whole variable domain EPEVTQTPSHQVTQMGQEVILRCVPISNHLYFYWYRQILGQKVEFLVSFYNNEISEKSEIFDDQFSVERPDGSNFTLKIRSTKLEDSAMYFCASSEGALSEKLFFGSGTQLSVL.

This clonotype was detected ten times or more. This chain joins TRBV3-1 and TRBJ2-1, with 16 positions matching TRBD2. This CDR3 is built from 18 residues. V trimming: 0 bases; J trimming: 7 bases; junction bases outside the gene matches: 6. Germline CDR1 is LGHDT and CDR2 is YNNKEL (reference sequence). In DNA, the CDR3 is TGTGCCAGCAGCCAAGAGGGACTAGCGGGAGGGCTTTCAAATGAGCAGTTCTTC. Translated: CASSQEGLAGGLSNEQFF.

This clonotype has more than one count but fewer than ten. This chain uses TRBV5-1 with TRBJ2-5; perhaps TRBD2 as D (5 bases). V lost 4 bases and J lost 0, with 13 bases in between. Germline CDR1 and CDR2: SGHRS and YFSETQ. CDR3 length: 15 amino acids. CDR3 amino acids: CASSPIAGYQETQYF. CDR3 coding DNA: TGCGCCAGCAGCCCGATCGCGGGTTACCAAGAGACCCAGTACTTC.

This clonotype was seen only a few times. V usage is TRBV6-1 and J usage is TRBJ2-1; D tentatively reads TRBD1 or TRBD2 (5 bases each). V lost 5 bases to trimming and J lost 10 bases, with 12 bases between them. Per the germline V gene, CDR1 is MNHNS and CDR2 is SASEGT. The CDR3 consists of 12 residues. The CDR3 DNA reads as TGTGCCAGCAGTCCGTTGGGACGAGAGCAGTTCTTC. Translating gives CASSPLGREQFF.

The V gene is TRBV12-3 or TRBV12-4, the J gene TRBJ1-6; D is uncertain. With 3 bases removed from V and 9 bases from J, the gap between germline ends came to 6 bases. The CDR3 has 12 residues. CDR3 residues: CASSLASSPLHF. The CDR3 DNA reads as TGTGCCAGCAGTTTGGCATCTTCACCCCTCCACTTT.

The V and J genes are TRBV20-1 and TRBJ2-2; the D is unclear. Per the germline V gene, CDR1 is DFQATT and CDR2 is SNEGSKA (reference sequence). The CDR3 spans 13 residues. Trimming shortened V by 0 bases and J by 4 bases, and 6 bases separated the two germline ends. The CDR3 protein is CSARDLVTGELFF. The CDR3 nucleotides are TGCAGTGCTAGAGATCTAGTCACCGGGGAGCTGTTTTTT.

The chain employs TRBV29-1 and TRBJ1-1; a possible D gene is TRBD1 (5 bases). V was clipped by 6 bases and J by 1 base, with 9 bases between them. The CDR3 is 12 amino acids. The germline gives CDR1 SQVTM, CDR2 ANQGSEA. The CDR3 bases are TGCAGCGTCACAGGATGGAACACTGAAGCTTTCTTT. This gives the protein CSVTGWNTEAFF.

The chain carries TRBV3-1 and TRBJ2-3, with D possibly TRBD2 on 5 matching bases. The CDR3 is 15 residues long. Germline lookup yields CDR1 LGHDT and CDR2 YNNKEL (reference sequence). Trimming took off 3 bases at V and 5 bases at J, with 15 bases between the two ends. CDR3 DNA sequence: TGTGCCAGCAGCCACGGCGGGCTCCGCATAGATACGCAGTATTTT. Translated, it gives CASSHGGLRIDTQYF.

The gene calls are TRBV20-1 and TRBJ1-1, with 7 positions matching TRBD1. The CDR3 loop spans 13 amino acids. Losses at the gene ends were 4 bases for V and 8 bases for J; bases not matched to a gene: 10. CDR1 and CDR2 (germline): DFQATT, SNEGSKA (reference sequence). CDR3 sequence: CSAKRQGITEAFF. The CDR3 bases are TGCAGTGCTAAGAGACAGGGAATAACCGAAGCTTTCTTT.

This clonotype was observed a single time. V usage is TRBV6-2 or TRBV6-3 and J usage is TRBJ1-5; tentative D call: TRBD1 (5 bases). Germline V gives CDR1 MNHEY, CDR2 SVGEGT. CDR3 length: 13 amino acids. Trimming took 4 bases from V and 9 from J, leaving 13 bases between them. Here the CDR3 DNA reads TGTGCCAGCAGTTTGGTTCCAGGGAGGCCCCAGCATTTT. Translating gives CASSLVPGRPQHF.

In its sample, this clonotype was seen a few times. A read error may be the cause here, since a much bigger clone is one base away. CDR3 sequence (DNA): TGTGCCAGCATGAGCCTGAGCTCTGGAAACACCTTATATTTT. This codes for CASMSLSSGNTLYF. The V and J genes are TRBV6-1 and TRBJ1-3; D remains ambiguous. The CDR3 has 14 amino acids. Germline V gene lookup returns CDR1 MNHNS and CDR2 SASEGT.